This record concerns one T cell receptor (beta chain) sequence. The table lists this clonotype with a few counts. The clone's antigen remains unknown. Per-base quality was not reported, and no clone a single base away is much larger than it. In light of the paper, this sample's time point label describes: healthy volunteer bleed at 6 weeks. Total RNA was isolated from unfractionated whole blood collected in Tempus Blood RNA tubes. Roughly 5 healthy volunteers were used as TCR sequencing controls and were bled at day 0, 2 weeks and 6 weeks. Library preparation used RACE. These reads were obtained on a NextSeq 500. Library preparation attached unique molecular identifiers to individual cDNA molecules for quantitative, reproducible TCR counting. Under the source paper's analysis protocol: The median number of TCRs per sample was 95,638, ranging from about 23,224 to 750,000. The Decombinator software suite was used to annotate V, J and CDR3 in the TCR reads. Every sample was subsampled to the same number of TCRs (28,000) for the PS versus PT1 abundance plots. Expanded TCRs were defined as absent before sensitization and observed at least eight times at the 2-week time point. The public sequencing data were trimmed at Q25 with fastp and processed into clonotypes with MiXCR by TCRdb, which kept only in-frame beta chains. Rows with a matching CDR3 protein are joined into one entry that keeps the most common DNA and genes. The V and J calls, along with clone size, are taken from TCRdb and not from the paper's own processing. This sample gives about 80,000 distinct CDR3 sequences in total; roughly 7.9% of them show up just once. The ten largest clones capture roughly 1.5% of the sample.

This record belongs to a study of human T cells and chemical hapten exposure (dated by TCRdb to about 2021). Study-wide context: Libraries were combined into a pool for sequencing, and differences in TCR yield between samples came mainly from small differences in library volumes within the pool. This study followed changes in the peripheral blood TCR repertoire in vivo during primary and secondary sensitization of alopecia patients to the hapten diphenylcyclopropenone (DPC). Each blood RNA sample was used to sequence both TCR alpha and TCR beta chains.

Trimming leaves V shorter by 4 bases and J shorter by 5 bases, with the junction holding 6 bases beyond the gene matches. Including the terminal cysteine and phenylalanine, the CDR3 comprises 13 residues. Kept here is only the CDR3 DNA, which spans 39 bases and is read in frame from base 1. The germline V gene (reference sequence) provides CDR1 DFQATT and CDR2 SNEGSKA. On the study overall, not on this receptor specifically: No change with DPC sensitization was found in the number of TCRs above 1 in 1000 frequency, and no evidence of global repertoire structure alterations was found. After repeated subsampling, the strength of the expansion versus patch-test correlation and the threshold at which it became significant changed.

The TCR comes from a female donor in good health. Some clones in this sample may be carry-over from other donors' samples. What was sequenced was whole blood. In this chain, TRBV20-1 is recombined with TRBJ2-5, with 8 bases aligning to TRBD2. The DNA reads TGCAGTGCTACCGGGGGGGCCGGTGAGACCCAGTACTTC. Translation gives CSATGGAGETQYF.